The next 3 T cell receptor beta chains were all read from a single sample in a study of blood T cells in healthy people across ages. The second PCR ran about 6 to 11 cycles with a sample-barcoded 5' primer and J-beta primers. MiXCR, run by TCRdb on the 5' RACE reads, gives a single entry per CDR3 protein. The sample records about 1 million distinct CDR3 sequences, 25% being singletons. In addition, the sample was reused for a study of T cells of mothers and their children.

Sequencing was done on a sample of blood. These receptor sequences come from a girl aged 2 to 9 in good health.

This clonotype showed up just a few times. The V call is TRBV4-2, the J call TRBJ1-6, with unresolved D. V lost 3 bases to trimming and J lost 5 bases, with 11 bases between them. This CDR3 has 15 residues. CDR1 LGHNA and CDR2 YNFKEQ come from the germline V gene. The CDR3 reads CASSQVDKNNSPLHF. The CDR3 nucleotides read TGTGCCAGCAGCCAGGTCGATAAGAATAATTCACCCCTCCACTTT.

This clonotype was counted between two and nine times. The chain is built from TRBV20-1 and TRBJ1-1; D possibly corresponds to TRBD1 (6 bases). Trimming left V 5 bases short and J 2 bases short, with 12 bases between. CDR3 size: 13 residues. Germline CDR1 reads DFQATT; CDR2 reads SNEGSKA (reference sequence). In DNA, the CDR3 is TGCAGTGCTCGGGGGCTGGGCAACACTGAAGCTTTCTTT. Translated: CSARGLGNTEAFF.

With regard to this clonotype: Because it lacks the conserved phenylalanine or tryptophan at the end, this CDR3 is likely a read error. The J gene is TRBJ1-4, the V gene TRBV7-9, with 7 bases aligning to TRBD1. The junction had 8 bases not matched to a gene; V was cut back by 4 bases and J by 6 bases. The CDR3 loop spans 15 amino acids. Germline V gene lookup returns CDR1 SEHNR and CDR2 FQNEAQ (reference sequence). The CDR3 loop reads CASSYRQGGDEKLFS. The CDR3 DNA reads TGTGCCAGCAGCTATCGACAGGGAGGAGATGAAAAACTGTTTTCT.